A single sample is the source of the 22 T cell receptor beta chains below, sequenced in a study of T cell clusters in autoimmune cytopenias. Multiplex touch-down PCR amplified TRB using TRB-A and TRB-B pools in one tube. No DNA is given; TCRdb re-called the multiplex PCR reads and lists each CDR3 protein once. Its table records about 12,000 distinct CDR3 sequences. Tens of thousands of genome equivalents of blood DNA were amplified for TRB. These data also featured in a second study, about T cell repertoires in aging, cancer and after chemotherapy.

Sequencing was performed on peripheral blood. The receptors shown here come from a human donor in good health.

The rearrangement uses TRBV27 and TRBJ2-6. CDR1 and CDR2 (germline): MNHEY, SMNVEV (reference sequence). The CDR3 spans 15 residues. The CDR3 sequence: CASREAVSGANVLTF.

This sequence joins TRBV20-1 and TRBJ1-2. This CDR3 contains 15 residues. Germline loops: CDR1 DFQATT, CDR2 SNEGSKA (reference sequence). The CDR3 sequence: CSARGKRQGPYGYTF.

This chain links TRBV5-6 with TRBJ2-1; there is no DNA to check the TCRdb D call of TRBD1. CDR1 and CDR2 from the germline V gene are SGHDT and YYEEEE. The CDR3 runs to 15 residues. The CDR3 loop is CASSKSGTLIDEQFF.

The chain links TRBV27 to TRBJ1-2; TCRdb's D call of TRBD1 is untestable without DNA. Looked up from germline, CDR1 is MNHEY and CDR2 is SMNVEV (reference sequence). The CDR3 length is 14 residues. The CDR3 sequence: CASSLSGTGVGYTF.

This chain connects TRBV10-3 to TRBJ1-2; TCRdb returns TRBD1, unconfirmable since there is no DNA. Germline values: CDR1 ENHRY, CDR2 SYGVKD. The CDR3 loop spans 13 amino acids. The CDR3 spells CAISESNRAGYTF.

The V call is TRBV20-1, the J call TRBJ2-7; TCRdb proposes TRBD1, but this gene call is untestable without DNA. From germline, CDR1 is DFQATT and CDR2 SNEGSKA (reference sequence). The CDR3 has 14 amino acids. The CDR3 loop is CSAQDRGLSYEQYF.

This clonotype registers medium-sized by frequency. The chain uses TRBV7-9 and TRBJ1-2. The germline CDR1 and CDR2 sequences are SEHNR and FQNEAQ (reference sequence). This CDR3 is 13 amino acids long. The CDR3 loop reads CASSLAGGGSYTF.

The V call is TRBV7-2, the J call TRBJ2-5; the TRBD2 assignment by TCRdb is unverifiable without DNA. This CDR3 region has 16 residues. The germline V gene encodes CDR1 SGHTA and CDR2 FQGNSA. CDR3 sequence reads: CASSLWTSKGGETQYF.

The chain recombines TRBV5-6 with TRBJ1-5; the D call from TCRdb, TRBD1, cannot be confirmed without DNA. This CDR3 spans 17 amino acids. Germline-derived CDR1 and CDR2 are SGHDT and YYEEEE. CDR3 sequence reads: CASSPHDGGGRSQPQHF.

The rearrangement joins TRBV28 to TRBJ2-7; TCRdb reports TRBD1, a call that lacks DNA to check it against. This CDR3 region has 15 residues. Germline values: CDR1 MDHEN, CDR2 SYDVKM. This CDR3 is CATTRPDRGYYEQYF.

The chain couples TRBV6-2 or TRBV6-3 to TRBJ2-3. CDR1 is MNHEY and CDR2 is SVGEGT in the germline V gene. CDR3 size: 16 residues. This CDR3 is CASSYSTLMGTDTQYF.

Considering frequency, this clonotype is medium-sized. This chain links TRBV18 with TRBJ1-2. Germline-derived CDR1 and CDR2 are KGHSH and LQKENI. The CDR3 runs to 14 residues. The CDR3 region is CASSSDQGNYGYTF.

V is TRBV20-1 and J is TRBJ1-2. The CDR3 extends over 16 amino acids. Per the germline V gene, CDR1 is DFQATT and CDR2 is SNEGSKA (reference sequence). The CDR3 is CSARDSSDYSPAGYTF.

This chain connects TRBV7-2 to TRBJ2-2; TCRdb picks TRBD1, but there is no DNA to check that call. The CDR3 has 15 residues. Germline CDR1 reads SGHTA; CDR2 reads FQGNSA. The CDR3 sequence is CASSLLSGATGELFF.

The CDR3 spells CASSLKADTQYF. The chain combines TRBV28 with TRBJ2-3. Germline-derived CDR1 and CDR2 are MDHEN and SYDVKM. The CDR3 contains 12 residues.

The V gene is TRBV20-1, the J gene TRBJ2-5; without DNA, the TCRdb call of TRBD2 cannot be checked. Germline-derived CDR1 and CDR2 are DFQATT and SNEGSKA (reference sequence). This CDR3 has 16 residues. CDR3 in amino acids: CSASIASAGHGETQYF.

This chain joins TRBV7-2 and TRBJ1-6; the TRBD1 assignment by TCRdb is unverifiable without DNA. Per the germline V gene, CDR1 is SGHTA and CDR2 is FQGNSA. The CDR3 spans 17 residues. CDR3 sequence: CASSLAPSGARNSPLHF.

The chain is built from TRBV11-1 and TRBJ2-5. The CDR3 spans 11 residues. Germline loops: CDR1 SGHAT, CDR2 FQDESV (reference sequence). The CDR3 spells CASSLVETQYF.

V is TRBV7-9 and J is TRBJ2-5; TCRdb picks TRBD2, but there is no DNA to check that call. This CDR3 spans 19 amino acids. Germline CDR1 SEHNR, CDR2 FQNEAQ (reference sequence). This CDR3 is CASSLGLLAGRKRQETQYF. Full variable domain (rest looked up from reference TRBV7-9 and TRBJ2-5): DTGVSQNPRHKITKRGQNVTFRCDPISEHNRLYWYRQTLGQGPEFLTYFQNEAQLEKSRLLSDRFSAERPKGSFSTLEIQRTEQGDSAMYLCASSLGLLAGRKRQETQYFGPGTRLLVL.

The chain carries TRBV14 and TRBJ1-3. Germline V gives CDR1 SGHDN, CDR2 FVKESK. This CDR3 has 12 residues. CDR3: CASSQEFDSIYF.

This sequence joins TRBV7-6 and TRBJ2-5. The CDR3 extends over 12 amino acids. From germline, CDR1 is SGHVS and CDR2 FNYEAQ. The CDR3 region is CASSSLGETQYF.

The V gene is TRBV11-1, the J gene TRBJ2-7; TCRdb lists TRBD1, though no DNA is available to test this call. There are 15 residues in the CDR3. The germline CDR1 and CDR2 sequences are SGHAT and FQDESV (reference sequence). The CDR3: CASSHPAGGTYEQYF. The variable domain in full, with the rest retrieved from reference TRBV11-1 and TRBJ2-7, is EAEVAQSPRYKITEKSQAVAFWCDPISGHATLYWYRQILGQGPELLVQFQDESVVDDSQLPKDRFSAERLKGVDSTLKIQPAELGDSAMYLCASSHPAGGTYEQYFGPGTRLTVT.